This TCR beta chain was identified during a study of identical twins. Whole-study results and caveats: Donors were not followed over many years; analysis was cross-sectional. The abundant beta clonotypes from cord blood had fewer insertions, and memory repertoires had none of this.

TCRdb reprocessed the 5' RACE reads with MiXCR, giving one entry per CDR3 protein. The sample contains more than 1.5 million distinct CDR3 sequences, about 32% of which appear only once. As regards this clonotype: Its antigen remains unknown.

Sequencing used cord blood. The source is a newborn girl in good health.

CDR3 in amino acids: CASSILHNNEQFF. As DNA, the CDR3 is TGTGCCAGCAGTATCCTACACAACAATGAGCAGTTCTTC. The chain couples TRBV12-3 or TRBV12-4 to TRBJ2-1; no reliable D call. This CDR3 contains 13 residues. V was trimmed by 5 bases and J by 5 bases, leaving 10 bases between them.